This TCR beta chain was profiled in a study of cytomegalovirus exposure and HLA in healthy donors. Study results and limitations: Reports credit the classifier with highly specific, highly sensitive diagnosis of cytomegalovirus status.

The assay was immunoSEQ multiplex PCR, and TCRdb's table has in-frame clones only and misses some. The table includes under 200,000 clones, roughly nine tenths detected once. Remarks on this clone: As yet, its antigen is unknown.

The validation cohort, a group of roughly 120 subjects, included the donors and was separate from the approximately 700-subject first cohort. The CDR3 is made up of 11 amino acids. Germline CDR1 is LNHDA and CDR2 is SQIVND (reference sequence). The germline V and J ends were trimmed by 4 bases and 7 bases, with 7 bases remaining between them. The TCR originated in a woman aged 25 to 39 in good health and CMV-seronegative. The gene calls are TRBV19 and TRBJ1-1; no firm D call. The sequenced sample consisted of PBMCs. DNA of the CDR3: TGTGCCAGTAGTAACGGTTATGAAGCTTTCTTT. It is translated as CASSNGYEAFF.